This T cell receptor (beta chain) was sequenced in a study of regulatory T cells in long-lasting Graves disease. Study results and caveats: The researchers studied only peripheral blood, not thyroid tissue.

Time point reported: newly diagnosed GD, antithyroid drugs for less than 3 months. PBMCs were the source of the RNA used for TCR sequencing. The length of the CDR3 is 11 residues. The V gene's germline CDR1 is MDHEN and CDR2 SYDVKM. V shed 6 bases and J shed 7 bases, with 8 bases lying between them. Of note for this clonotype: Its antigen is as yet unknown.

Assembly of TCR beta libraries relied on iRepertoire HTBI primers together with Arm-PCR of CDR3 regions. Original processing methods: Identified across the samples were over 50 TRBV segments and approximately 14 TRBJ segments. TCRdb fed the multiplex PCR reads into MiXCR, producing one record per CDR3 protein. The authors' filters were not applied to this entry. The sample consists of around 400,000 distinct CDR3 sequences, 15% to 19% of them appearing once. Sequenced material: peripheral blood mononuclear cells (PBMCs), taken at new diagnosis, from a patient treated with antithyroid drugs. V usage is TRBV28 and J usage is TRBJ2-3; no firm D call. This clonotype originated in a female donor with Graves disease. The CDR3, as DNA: TGTGCCAGCAGCCCTATGTATACGCAGTATTTT. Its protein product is CASSPMYTQYF.